The 4 T cell receptor beta chains below were found in one sample sequenced in a study of blood T cells in healthy people across ages. A J-beta primer mix and a sample-barcoded 5' primer were used in a second PCR of roughly 6 to 12 cycles. TCRdb independently ran MiXCR on the 5' RACE reads; one entry per CDR3 protein. This sample has 850,000 to 1,100,000 distinct CDR3 sequences; approximately 38% occur once, and the top ten carry roughly 13%. Sequenced material: blood. These receptors were taken from a man between 18 and 29 years old in good health.

The rearrangement joins TRBV7-2 to TRBJ2-6; D uncertain. CDR1 and CDR2 from the germline V gene are SGHTA and FQGNSA. The germline V and J ends were trimmed by 5 bases and 3 bases, with 26 bases remaining between them. The CDR3 is 20 amino acids. The CDR3 sequence is CASSPTMFTSGLSGANVLTF. CDR3 DNA sequence: TGTGCCAGCAGCCCAACAATGTTTACGTCCGGGTTAAGTGGGGCCAACGTCCTGACTTTC.

The table lists this clonotype with a few counts. The V and J genes are TRBV10-3 and TRBJ2-3, with 8 bases lining up with TRBD2. Germline loops: CDR1 ENHRY, CDR2 SYGVKD. With V trimmed by 7 bases and J by 2 bases, 11 bases remained unmatched. The CDR3 loop spans 16 amino acids. CDR3 amino acids: CAINPHSGDNTDTQYF. The CDR3 DNA sequence: TGTGCCATCAATCCTCATAGCGGGGATAACACAGATACGCAGTATTTT.

Regarding this clonotype: This sequence may be a read error, since a much larger clone differs from it by one base. CDR3 protein: CASSEVGLNYNEQFF. The CDR3 DNA reads TGTGCCAGCAGTGAAGTGGGACTTAACTACAATGAGCAGTTCTTC. The V call is TRBV25-1, the J call TRBJ2-1; D possibly corresponds to TRBD2 (6 bases). V was shortened by 2 bases and J by 3 bases, with 11 bases between the two germline ends. This CDR3 spans 15 amino acids. Germline assignment: CDR1 MGHDK and CDR2 SYGVNS.

The chain recombines TRBV27 with TRBJ2-7; TRBD1 aligns across 8 bases. V was clipped by 4 bases and J by 3 bases; unmatched bases: 14. The germline V gene encodes CDR1 MNHEY and CDR2 SMNVEV (reference sequence). The CDR3 sequence is 17 residues long. CDR3 sequence (DNA): TGTGCCAGCAGTTCACGACCGGGACAGGATCTAATCTACGAGCAGTACTTC. Residues: CASSSRPGQDLIYEQYF.